One sample yielded the 27 T cell receptor beta chains listed below, sequenced in a study of shared clonotypes between healthy human individuals. Generated by immunoSEQ multiplex PCR, the TCRdb table keeps only in-frame clones and is missing some. The sample holds roughly 2 million clones, just under 95% seen once. Naive CD8 populations comprised CD45RO-negative cells positively selected for CCR7, excluding terminally differentiated effector memory CD45RA+ cells. Sequenced input: naive CD8+ T cells sorted from blood. The receptors stem from a man between 18 and 35 years old in good health.

The V and J genes are TRBV7-9 and TRBJ2-7; 7 nucleotides match TRBD1. From germline, CDR1 is SEHNR and CDR2 FQNEAQ (reference sequence). J lost 2 bases, V lost 8 bases, and 15 bases had no gene match. The CDR3 is made up of 16 amino acids. The CDR3 protein is CASSTRQGLNPYEQYF. DNA for the CDR3: TGTGCCAGCTCCACCCGACAGGGCTTGAACCCCTACGAGCAGTACTTC. The entire variable domain, with the rest obtained from reference TRBV7-9 and TRBJ2-7, is as follows: DTGVSQNPRHKITKRGQNVTFRCDPISEHNRLYWYRQTLGQGPEFLTYFQNEAQLEKSRLLSDRFSAERPKGSFSTLEIQRTEQGDSAMYLCASSTRQGLNPYEQYFGPGTRLTVT.

The genes are TRBV7-9 and TRBJ2-5; 8 positions agree with TRBD1. Germline values: CDR1 SEHNR, CDR2 FQNEAQ (reference sequence). The CDR3 is made up of 16 amino acids. V dropped 5 bases and J dropped 5; count of bases not matched to a gene: 13. DNA of the CDR3: TGTGCCAGCAGCCCCCCCTTTAGACAGGGGACTGAGACCCAGTACTTC. Its translation is CASSPPFRQGTETQYF.

CDR3 sequence: CASSPPGPIRDEQYF. CDR3 DNA sequence: TGTGCCAGCTCACCACCGGGACCTATTAGGGACGAGCAGTACTTC. The J gene is TRBJ2-7, the V gene TRBV18; D tentatively reads TRBD1 or TRBD2 (5 bases each). The CDR3 has 15 residues. CDR1 KGHSH and CDR2 LQKENI come from the germline V gene. The ends were cut back, 0 bases at V and 5 bases at J, with 14 bases in the middle.

Comment on this clone: The same CDR3 arises from other DNA sequences in this sample as well. V is TRBV13 and J is TRBJ1-1; 7 bases align to TRBD1. The V and J ends lost 1 base and 1 base, in that order; junction bases with no gene match: 3. Germline-derived CDR1 and CDR2 are PRHDT and FYEKMQ (reference sequence). This CDR3 has 15 amino acids. CDR3 sequence reads: CASSLEGAGNTEAFF. DNA for the CDR3: TGTGCCAGCAGCTTAGAGGGGGCAGGGAACACTGAAGCTTTCTTT. Full variable domain (missing parts from reference TRBV13 and TRBJ1-1): AAGVIQSPRHLIKEKRETATLKCYPIPRHDTVYWYQQGPGQDPQFLISFYEKMQSDKGSIPDRFSAQQFSDYHSELNMSSLELGDSALYFCASSLEGAGNTEAFFGQGTRLTVV.

Note on this clone: The sample has other DNA sequences that encode this CDR3 too. The V gene is TRBV9, the J gene TRBJ1-1, with D unresolved. The CDR3 consists of 13 residues. The germline CDR1 and CDR2 sequences are SGDLS and YYNGEE. V lost 0 bases to trimming and J lost 5 bases, with 8 bases between them. CDR3 DNA sequence: TGTGCCAGCAGCGTAGGAGGAAGGACTGAAGCTTTCTTT. Its translation is CASSVGGRTEAFF.

The chain links TRBV5-5 to TRBJ2-7; 8 bases fit TRBD1. Germline V gene lookup returns CDR1 SGHKS and CDR2 YYEKEE (reference sequence). J gave up 2 bases and V 4 bases, and 11 bases lay outside the gene matches. There are 16 residues in the CDR3. The CDR3 reads CASSPQTGTGAYEQYF. The CDR3 nucleotides are TGTGCCAGCAGCCCCCAAACCGGGACAGGAGCCTACGAGCAGTACTTC.

The chain couples TRBV5-1 to TRBJ2-7; 7 bases align to TRBD1. Germline V gene lookup returns CDR1 SGHRS and CDR2 YFSETQ. This CDR3 is 16 amino acids long. V gave up 2 bases and J gave up 2 bases; unmatched junction bases: 10. Here the CDR3 DNA reads TGCGCCAGCAGCTTAAATCCCGGGACAGAAGCCTACGAGCAGTACTTC. It codes for CASSLNPGTEAYEQYF.

Only one count was recorded for this clone. The rearrangement links TRBV6-5 to TRBJ2-1; no firm D call. CDR3 length: 14 amino acids. CDR1 is MNHEY and CDR2 is SVGAGI in the germline V gene. V gave up 2 bases and J gave up 3 bases, with 8 bases separating them. The CDR3 sequence is CASSYPGNYNEQFF. The CDR3 nucleotides read TGTGCCAGCAGTTACCCGGGCAACTACAATGAGCAGTTCTTC.

About this clone itself: The same CDR3 arises from other DNA sequences in this sample as well. The rearrangement uses TRBV5-1 and TRBJ2-2; D ambiguous. Germline assignment: CDR1 SGHRS and CDR2 YFSETQ. This CDR3 contains 13 residues. With 0 bases removed from V and 4 bases from J, the gap between germline ends came to 4 bases. As DNA, the CDR3 is TGCGCCAGCAGCTTGGTCGGCACCGGGGAGCTGTTTTTT. Translating it yields CASSLVGTGELFF.

This chain connects TRBV9 to TRBJ2-3, with a possible D match to TRBD1 (7 bases). V was clipped by 0 bases and J by 3 bases, with 14 bases between them. Germline V gene data show CDR1 as SGDLS and CDR2 as YYNGEE. The CDR3 totals 16 residues. The CDR3 nucleotides read TGTGCCAGCAGCGTAGCAAGCAGGGGGGTTACAGATACGCAGTATTTT. This encodes CASSVASRGVTDTQYF. Combining the CDR3 with reference TRBV9 and TRBJ2-3 gives the whole variable domain DSGVTQTPKHLITATGQRVTLRCSPRSGDLSVYWYQQSLDQGLQFLIQYYNGEERAKGNILERFSAQQFPDLHSELNLSSLELGDSALYFCASSVASRGVTDTQYFGPGTRLTVL.

The V and J genes are TRBV30 and TRBJ2-7; D tentatively reads TRBD1 or TRBD2 (6 bases each). TRBJ2-5 matches the DNA end more closely, so the J call is doubtful. The CDR3 is 13 residues long. CDR1 and CDR2 from the germline V gene are GTSNPN and SVGIG (reference sequence). In DNA, the CDR3 is TGTGCCTGGAGTGTACAAGGGGGGGAGACCCAGTACTTC. It specifies CAWSVQGGETQYF.

V is TRBV28 and J is TRBJ2-5; D is possibly TRBD1 (5 bases). Germline assignment: CDR1 MDHEN and CDR2 SYDVKM. This CDR3 region has 15 residues. V gave up 3 bases and J gave up 1 base, with 12 bases separating them. The CDR3 spells CASSFWGRSQETQYF. As DNA, the CDR3 is TGTGCCAGCAGTTTTTGGGGCAGGAGCCAAGAGACCCAGTACTTC. The whole variable domain, filled in from reference TRBV28 and TRBJ2-5, reads DVKVTQSSRYLVKRTGEKVFLECVQDMDHENMFWYRQDPGLGLRLIYFSYDVKMKEKGDIPEGYSVSREKKERFSLILESASTNQTSMYLCASSFWGRSQETQYFGPGTRLLVL.

This chain joins TRBV19 and TRBJ2-3; no firm D call. The germline V and J ends were trimmed by 0 bases and 2 bases, with 15 bases remaining between them. Germline V gives CDR1 LNHDA, CDR2 SQIVND (reference sequence). The CDR3 sequence is 17 residues long. The CDR3 spells CASSIDLETPHTDTQYF. The CDR3, as DNA: TGTGCCAGTAGTATAGATCTGGAGACCCCTCACACAGATACGCAGTATTTT.

This rearrangement joins TRBV6-6 to TRBJ2-1; D is unresolved. The length of the CDR3 is 15 residues. The V and J ends lost 5 bases and 1 base respectively, with 12 bases between them. In germline, CDR1 is MNHNY, CDR2 SVGAGI (reference sequence). CDR3 residues: CASSPGRISYNEQFF. The CDR3 DNA reads TGTGCCAGCAGTCCCGGCCGCATTTCCTACAATGAGCAGTTCTTC.

The CDR3, as DNA: TGTGCCAGCAGCTTAGCTTGGATCGCTAGCACGGAAGGCTATGGCTACACCTTC. Amino acid sequence: CASSLAWIASTEGYGYTF. This rearrangement joins TRBV7-9 to TRBJ1-2, with D unresolved. Germline V gene lookup returns CDR1 SEHNR and CDR2 FQNEAQ (reference sequence). CDR3 length: 18 amino acids. Deletions cut 0 bases from V and 4 bases from J, with 21 bases between.

V usage is TRBV6-1 and J usage is TRBJ2-2, with 8 bases lining up with TRBD2. From germline, CDR1 is MNHNS and CDR2 SASEGT. V dropped 2 bases and J dropped 5; count of bases not matched to a gene: 13. CDR3 length equals 18 residues. The CDR3 spells CASSEPSSGLGGTGELFF. For the CDR3, the DNA is TGTGCCAGCAGTGAACCCTCTAGCGGGCTCGGAGGGACCGGGGAGCTGTTTTTT.

The chain links TRBV6-5 to TRBJ1-2; maybe TRBD1 (5 bases). Germline CDR1 and CDR2: MNHEY and SVGAGI. The germline V and J ends were trimmed by 2 bases and 4 bases, with 17 bases remaining between them. The CDR3 totals 16 residues. Written as DNA, the CDR3 is TGTGCCAGCAGTTACGCGCGACAGACTACCCTCTATGGCTACACCTTC. It translates to CASSYARQTTLYGYTF.

The CDR3 region has the DNA TGCAGCGTCCCCGTAAGGCAGGCTGATAACTATGGCTACACCTTC. Protein product: CSVPVRQADNYGYTF. V usage is TRBV29-1 and J usage is TRBJ1-2; D unresolved. Deletions cut 6 bases from V and 1 base from J, with 18 bases between. The CDR3 has 15 amino acids. In germline, CDR1 is SQVTM, CDR2 ANQGSEA.

The sample holds one count of this clone. This sequence joins TRBV5-4 and TRBJ2-7; D may be TRBD2 (7 bases). V was trimmed by 1 base and J by 2 bases, leaving 16 bases between them. CDR3 size: 16 residues. The germline gives CDR1 SGHNT, CDR2 YYREEE (reference sequence). The CDR3, as DNA: TGTGCCAGCAGCTTGCCTAGCGGAGGGACAACCTACGAGCAGTACTTC. It is translated as CASSLPSGGTTYEQYF.

As concerns this clone: The sample contains more than one DNA sequence encoding this CDR3. The chain recombines TRBV5-1 with TRBJ2-5, with D possibly matching TRBD2 (5 bases). V was pared by 2 bases and J by 2 bases, with 13 bases between. This CDR3 is built from 15 residues. In germline, CDR1 is SGHRS, CDR2 YFSETQ. CDR3 sequence (DNA): TGCGCCAGCAGCTTCGGCCTAGCAGGTCAAGAGACCCAGTACTTC. Its protein product is CASSFGLAGQETQYF.

This chain connects TRBV7-9 to TRBJ1-1; D possibly corresponds to TRBD1 (5 bases). CDR1 SEHNR and CDR2 FQNEAQ come from the germline V gene (reference sequence). The V end lost 3 bases, the J end lost 11 bases, and 13 bases lay between the germline ends. The CDR3 loop spans 12 amino acids. The CDR3 loop is CASSLGDVPAFF. The DNA for the CDR3 is TGTGCCAGCAGCTTGGGGGATGTACCGGCTTTCTTT.

This CDR3 is CARSLPGNDSPLHF. In nucleotides, the CDR3 is TGTGCCAGAAGCTTGCCAGGTAATGATTCACCCCTCCACTTT. The genes are TRBV5-3 and TRBJ1-6; D remains ambiguous. TRBV5-3 falls under the ORF class, with uncertain function. CDR3 length: 14 amino acids. V was pared by 1 base and J by 8 bases, with 10 bases between.

The chain has TRBV5-1 and TRBJ2-5; a weak D match, TRBD1 (6 bases). CDR1 is SGHRS, CDR2 YFSETQ, per germline. The CDR3 has 15 amino acids. Trimming removed 2 bases from V and 5 bases from J, with 16 bases in between. The CDR3 DNA follows: TGCGCCAGCAGCTTCGAACCACAGGGCTGGGAGACCCAGTACTTC. Translated, it gives CASSFEPQGWETQYF.

CDR3 loop: CASSLTNWKEPNEKLFF. The CDR3 nucleotides read TGTGCCAGCAGTTTAACAAATTGGAAAGAGCCTAATGAAAAACTGTTTTTT. This chain links TRBV28 with TRBJ1-4, with D uncertain. Germline V gene sequence: CDR1 MDHEN, CDR2 SYDVKM. CDR3 size: 17 residues. V gave up 2 bases and J gave up 3 bases, with 16 bases separating them.

The chain joins TRBV5-8 to TRBJ2-4, with 11 bases fitting TRBD2. The junction had 10 bases not matched to a gene; V was cut back by 3 bases and J by 8 bases. The CDR3 loop spans 16 amino acids. Germline assignment: CDR1 SGHTS and CDR2 YDEGEE. The CDR3 coding sequence is TGTGCCAGCAGCTCCGGGACTAGCGGAAATAGGGACATTCAGTACTTC. Translation: CASSSGTSGNRDIQYF.

V gene TRBV19 combines with J gene TRBJ2-7; TRBD1 is a possible D gene (7 bases). In germline, CDR1 is LNHDA, CDR2 SQIVND (reference sequence). V lost 6 bases, J lost 0 bases, and 24 bases lay in between. This CDR3 has 18 amino acids. The CDR3 DNA reads as TGTGCCAGTAGCAACCTTTATCAGGCGGGACAGAGCTCCTACGAGCAGTACTTC. Its translation: CASSNLYQAGQSSYEQYF. Combining the CDR3 with reference TRBV19 and TRBJ2-7 gives the whole variable domain DGGITQSPKYLFRKEGQNVTLSCEQNLNHDAMYWYRQDPGQGLRLIYYSQIVNDFQKGDIAEGYSVSREKKESFPLTVTSAQKNPTAFYLCASSNLYQAGQSSYEQYFGPGTRLTVT.

V gene TRBV6-5 combines with J gene TRBJ2-7; 8 bases align to TRBD1. Trimming at V came to 5 bases and at J to 4 bases, leaving 7 bases not matched to a gene. CDR1 is MNHEY, CDR2 SVGAGI, per germline. The length of the CDR3 is 14 residues. The chain's CDR3 is CASSVTGGTYEQYF. CDR3 sequence (DNA): TGTGCCAGCAGTGTCACAGGGGGAACTTACGAGCAGTACTTC.